A selection of T cell receptor beta chains follows, all from one sample in a study of blood T cell repertoires in COVID-19. Sequenced by immunoSEQ multiplex PCR; TCRdb stores in-frame clones only, minus some. The sample holds some 340,000 clones, roughly 90% seen once. Source material: PBMCs or T cells enriched from blood (not recorded which). These receptor sequences come from a woman younger than 45 who had been exposed to COVID-19. Both conserved end residues are part of each CDR3. The order of the fields is J gene, clone size, V gene, D gene, CDR3 DNA, CDR3 protein. The D gene is left open where the match is weak. Clone size is not always given. Where it is, it says once, few, many or a class for expanded clones.

>TRBJ1-2|NA|TRBV9|NA
TGTGCCAGCAGCGCCCCCGGGACTTTATACGGCTACACCTTC
CASSAPGTLYGYTF
>TRBJ2-2|NA|TRBV6-5|NA
TGTGCCAGCAGTTACTACGGGGGGCAGGGCACCGGGGAGCTGTTTTTT
CASSYYGGQGTGELFF
>TRBJ2-4|NA|TRBV4-1|NA
TGCGCCAGCAGCCAACTAAAGGGGGACATTCAGTACTTC
CASSQLKGDIQYF
>TRBJ2-1|NA|TRBV5-1|NA
TGCGCCAGCACCTTCCTTATCGGGGATGAGCAGTTCTTC
CASTFLIGDEQFF
>TRBJ2-7|NA|TRBV19|NA
TGTGCCAGTAGTCCGTATCGGACAGTTGCCGAGCAGTACTTC
CASSPYRTVAEQYF
>TRBJ2-2|NA|TRBV6-1|NA
TGTGCCAGCAGTGAAGGGGGGACTCGTCCCGGGGAGCTGTTTTTT
CASSEGGTRPGELFF
>TRBJ2-5|NA|TRBV5-1|TRBD2
TGCGCCAGCAGCTTGGAAGGCGGGGGGGCCTGGGAGACCCAGTACTTC
CASSLEGGGAWETQYF
>TRBJ1-5|NA|TRBV19|TRBD1
TGTGCCAGTAGTAGGAGGACAGGGGGAGTCAATCAGCCCCAGCATTTT
CASSRRTGGVNQPQHF
>TRBJ1-3|NA|TRBV9|NA
TGTGCCAGCAGCGTGTATGGAAACACCATATATTTT
CASSVYGNTIYF
>TRBJ2-3|NA|TRBV11-3|NA
TGTGCCAGCAGCTTCGAGGACAATCGGGATACGCAGTATTTT
CASSFEDNRDTQYF
>TRBJ1-2|NA|TRBV2|TRBD1
TGTGCCAGCAGTGAAGAGGGGGCTGATGGCTACACCTTC
CASSEEGADGYTF
>TRBJ1-1|NA|TRBV29-1|NA
TGCAGCGTTGGACAGGATGCCCCAGAAGCTTTCTTT
CSVGQDAPEAFF
>TRBJ2-7|once|TRBV9|NA
TGTGCCAGCAGCGTAGGACAGGGAGGCTACGAGCAGTACTTC
CASSVGQGGYEQYF
>TRBJ1-2|medium-sized|TRBV5-6|NA
TGTGCCAGCAGCCTAAATCAGGGACCGGGGGAAGGCTACACCTTC
CASSLNQGPGEGYTF
>TRBJ1-2|NA|TRBV19|TRBD1
TGTGCCAGCCTAGCCTGGGACAGCCCTAGGGGCTACACCTTC
CASLAWDSPRGYTF
>TRBJ2-7|NA|TRBV5-1|NA
TGCGCCAGCAGGTTGACAGCGGCCTACGAGCAGTACTTC
CASRLTAAYEQYF
>TRBJ1-5|NA|TRBV19|NA
TGTGCCAGCAACCAGGCGGGGCAGCCCCAGCATTTT
CASNQAGQPQHF
>TRBJ1-6|NA|TRBV6-5|NA
TGTGCCAGCACCCAGGGGCAGGGATATAATTCACCCCTCCACTTT
CASTQGQGYNSPLHF
>TRBJ2-5|NA|TRBV3-1/TRBV3-2|NA
TGTGCCAGCAGCCAAATGGCGGATATGTACCAAGAGACCCAGTACTTC
CASSQMADMYQETQYF
>TRBJ2-7|NA|TRBV4-1|NA
TGCGCCAGCAGCCAAGATCTAGTCCGACAGGTTGCCTACGAGCAGTACTTC
CASSQDLVRQVAYEQYF
>TRBJ2-3|few|TRBV7-2|NA
TGTGCCAGCAGCTTAGTTCCACGGATGGGGGGTAGCACAGATACGCAGTATTTT
CASSLVPRMGGSTDTQYF
>TRBJ2-1|NA|TRBV27|NA
TGTGCCAGCAAGCCGCTGCCTAGCGACTCCTACAATGAGCAGTTCTTC
CASKPLPSDSYNEQFF
>TRBJ1-1|few|TRBV7-6|TRBD1
TGTGCCAGCAGCGCAAGACAGGGAAGGACTGAAGCTTTCTTT
CASSARQGRTEAFF
>TRBJ2-7|once|TRBV2|NA
TGTGCCAGCGCGTTATCCTACGAGCAGTACTTC
CASALSYEQYF
>TRBJ2-5|NA|TRBV3-1/TRBV3-2|TRBD2
TGTGCCAGCAGCCTAGGGACTAGCGGTGAAGAGACCCAGTACTTC
CASSLGTSGEETQYF
>TRBJ1-2|NA|TRBV3-1/TRBV3-2|TRBD1
TGTGCCAGCAGCCAGACAGGGGGCTCTACATGCACCTTC
CASSQTGGSTCTF
>TRBJ1-2|once|TRBV11-2|NA
TGTGCCAGCAGCGCACGACAGCACTATGGCTACACCTTC
CASSARQHYGYTF
>TRBJ2-1|NA|TRBV5-5|NA
TGTGCCAGCAGCTTAAAAGCCAGGGCGTCCTACAATGAGCAGTTCTTC
CASSLKARASYNEQFF
>TRBJ2-7|NA|TRBV6-5|NA
TGTGCCAGCAAGAGGACAACGGTTAACTCCTACGAGCAGTACTTC
CASKRTTVNSYEQYF
>TRBJ2-7|once|TRBV13|NA
TGTGCCAGCAGCTTAGGCAGGCCCTACTACGAGCAGTACTTC
CASSLGRPYYEQYF
>TRBJ2-3|NA|TRBV9|TRBD1
TGTGCCAGCAGCCTAGGGGGCCAGTACACAGATACGCAGTATTTT
CASSLGGQYTDTQYF
>TRBJ1-2|few|TRBV9|TRBD1
TGTGCCAGCAGTCGACAGGGGGCGGATTATGGCTACACCTTC
CASSRQGADYGYTF
>TRBJ2-1|NA|TRBV19|TRBD2
TGTGCCAGTAGGAGCGGGGGGGCCCATGAGCAGTTCTTC
CASRSGGAHEQFF
>TRBJ1-4|NA|TRBV14|TRBD1
TGTGCCAGCAGCCCTACAGGGGGCGTTTATAATGAAAAACTGTTTTTT
CASSPTGGVYNEKLFF
>TRBJ1-4|NA|TRBV19|TRBD1
TGTGCCAGTACCCGAGGGGGCGGTCGAGAAAAACTGTTTTTT
CASTRGGGREKLFF
>TRBJ2-3|once|TRBV9|TRBD1
TGTGCCAGCAGCGGTCCCGGACAGGGATTTCCCACAGATACGCAGTATTTT
CASSGPGQGFPTDTQYF
>TRBJ2-7|NA|TRBV4-2|TRBD1
TGTGCCAGCAGCCAAGTCGACAGGGACAACTACGAGCAGTACTTC
CASSQVDRDNYEQYF
>TRBJ1-4|NA|TRBV7-8|TRBD1
TGTGCCAGCAGCTTACCCACAGGGGATGAAAAACTGTTTTTT
CASSLPTGDEKLFF
>TRBJ2-7|NA|TRBV27|TRBD1
TGTGCCAGCCGGCGATCGGGACAGGCAATCTACGAGCAGTACTTC
CASRRSGQAIYEQYF
>TRBJ1-3|once|TRBV6-1|NA
TGTGCCAGCAGTGAACAGGGGATGTTTGGAAACACCATATATTTT
CASSEQGMFGNTIYF
>TRBJ1-1|NA|TRBV19|NA
TGTGCCAGTAGTTTGGGGCAGAACACTGAAGCTTTCTTT
CASSLGQNTEAFF
>TRBJ2-2|NA|TRBV2|TRBD1
TGTGCCAGCAGGCCGGGACAGGGGACCGGGGAGCTGTTTTTT
CASRPGQGTGELFF
>TRBJ2-3|NA|TRBV5-1|TRBD2
TGCGCCAGCAGCCGTAAAGCGGGGGGCGGCACAGATACGCAGTATTTT
CASSRKAGGGTDTQYF
>TRBJ1-2|NA|TRBV5-5|TRBD1
TGTGCCAGCAGCAGACAGGGGGCGCTTGGCTACACCTTC
CASSRQGALGYTF
>TRBJ1-2|NA|TRBV19|TRBD1
TGTGCCAGTAGTACCGGGACAGCCGAGCTTGGCTATGGCTACACCTTC
CASSTGTAELGYGYTF